This T cell receptor (beta chain) was identified in a study of blood T cell repertoires in COVID-19. For the study at large: Recovered status applied to Cohort 3 donors who had two consecutive negative PCRs. It also applied to those with clearance or with symptom resolution. Sources were T cells, B-cell-depleted T cells, or PBMCs; the material itself was cDNA or gDNA.

Cohorts were assigned according to the clinical history that participants reported. Per the original data handling: Reference gene primer amplification gave nucleated cell count estimates. Some clones are missing from TCRdb's copy, which holds only in-frame ones; the method was immunoSEQ multiplex PCR. From that table come the V and J calls and clone size; the DNA was used to work out D and trimming. The data hold roughly 150,000 clones, with about 80% observed a single time. This clone was recorded a few times. The CDR3 covers 16 residues. V lost 6 bases to trimming and J lost 1 base; unmatched junction nucleotides: 9. The germline gives CDR1 LNHDA, CDR2 SQIVND (reference sequence).

The sequence was collected from a woman in her 70s in a cohort exposed to, infected with or recovered from COVID-19 (not recorded which). The sequenced material came from PBMCs or T cells enriched from blood (not recorded which). V and J are TRBV19 and TRBJ1-5; TRBD1 matches 7 bases. The CDR3 protein is CASSLLQGVSNQPQHF. DNA of the CDR3: TGTGCCAGTAGCCTCCTCCAGGGGGTAAGCAATCAGCCCCAGCATTTT. Filled out from reference TRBV19 and TRBJ1-5, the complete variable domain reads DGGITQSPKYLFRKEGQNVTLSCEQNLNHDAMYWYRQDPGQGLRLIYYSQIVNDFQKGDIAEGYSVSREKKESFPLTVTSAQKNPTAFYLCASSLLQGVSNQPQHFGDGTRLSIL.